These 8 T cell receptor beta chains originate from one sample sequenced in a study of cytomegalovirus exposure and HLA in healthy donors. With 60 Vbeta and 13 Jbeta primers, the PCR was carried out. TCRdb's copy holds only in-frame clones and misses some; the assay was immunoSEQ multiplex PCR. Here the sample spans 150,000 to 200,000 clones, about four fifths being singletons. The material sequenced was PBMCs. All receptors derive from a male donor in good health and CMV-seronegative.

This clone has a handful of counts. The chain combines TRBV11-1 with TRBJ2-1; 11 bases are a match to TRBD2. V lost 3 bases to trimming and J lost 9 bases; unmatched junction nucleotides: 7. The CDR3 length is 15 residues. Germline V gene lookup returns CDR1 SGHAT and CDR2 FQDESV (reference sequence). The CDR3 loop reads CASSLTSGEWGEQFF. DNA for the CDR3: TGTGCCAGCAGCTTGACTAGCGGGGAGTGGGGTGAGCAGTTCTTC.

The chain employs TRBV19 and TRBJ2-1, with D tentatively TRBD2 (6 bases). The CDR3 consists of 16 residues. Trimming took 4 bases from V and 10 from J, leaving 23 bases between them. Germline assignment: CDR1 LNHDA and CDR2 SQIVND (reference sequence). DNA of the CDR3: TGTGCCAGTAGTAGGGGGGAAGCGGGTCTGGGTAGGGAGCAGTTCTTC. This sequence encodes CASSRGEAGLGREQFF. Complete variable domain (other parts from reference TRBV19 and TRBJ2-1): DGGITQSPKYLFRKEGQNVTLSCEQNLNHDAMYWYRQDPGQGLRLIYYSQIVNDFQKGDIAEGYSVSREKKESFPLTVTSAQKNPTAFYLCASSRGEAGLGREQFFGPGTRLTVL.

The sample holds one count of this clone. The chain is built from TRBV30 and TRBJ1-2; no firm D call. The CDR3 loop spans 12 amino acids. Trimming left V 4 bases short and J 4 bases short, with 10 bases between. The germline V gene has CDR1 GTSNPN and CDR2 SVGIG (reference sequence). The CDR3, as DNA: TGTGCCTGGACTCTGGGCCGCTATGGCTACACCTTC. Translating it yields CAWTLGRYGYTF.

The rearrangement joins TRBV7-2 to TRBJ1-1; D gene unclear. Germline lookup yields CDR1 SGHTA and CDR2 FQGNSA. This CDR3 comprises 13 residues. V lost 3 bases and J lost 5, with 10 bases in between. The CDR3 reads CASSLETGTEAFF. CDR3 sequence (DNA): TGTGCCAGCAGCTTGGAAACGGGGACTGAAGCTTTCTTT.

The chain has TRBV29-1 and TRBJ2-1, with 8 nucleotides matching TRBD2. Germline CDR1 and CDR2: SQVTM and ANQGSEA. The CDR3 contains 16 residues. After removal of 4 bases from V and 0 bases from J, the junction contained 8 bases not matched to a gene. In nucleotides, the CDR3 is TGCAGCGTTGGAGCTAGCGGGCTGAGCTCCTACAATGAGCAGTTCTTC. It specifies CSVGASGLSSYNEQFF.

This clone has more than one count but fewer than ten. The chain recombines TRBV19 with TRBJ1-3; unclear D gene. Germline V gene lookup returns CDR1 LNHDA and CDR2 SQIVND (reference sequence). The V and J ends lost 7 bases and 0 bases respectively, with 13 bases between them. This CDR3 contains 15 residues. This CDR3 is CASTLGVSSGNTIYF. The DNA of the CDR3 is TGTGCCAGTACCCTCGGGGTTTCCTCTGGAAACACCATATATTTT.

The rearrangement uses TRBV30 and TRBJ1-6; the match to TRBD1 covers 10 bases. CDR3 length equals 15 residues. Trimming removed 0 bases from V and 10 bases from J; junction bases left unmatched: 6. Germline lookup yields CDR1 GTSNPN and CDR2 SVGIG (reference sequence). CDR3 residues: CAWSVTGQGYSPLHF. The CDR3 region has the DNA TGTGCCTGGAGTGTAACGGGACAGGGGTACTCACCCCTCCACTTT.

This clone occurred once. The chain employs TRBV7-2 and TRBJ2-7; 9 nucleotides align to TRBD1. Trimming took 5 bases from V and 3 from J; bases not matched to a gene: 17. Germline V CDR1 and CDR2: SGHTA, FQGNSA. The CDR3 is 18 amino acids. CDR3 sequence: CASSPGRRQGGSLYEQYF. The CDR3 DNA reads TGTGCCAGCAGCCCCGGACGCCGACAGGGGGGGAGTCTCTACGAGCAGTACTTC.